The 12 T cell receptor beta chains in this list originate from one sample, sequenced in a study of T cell changes during pregnancy in multiple sclerosis. Sequencing was performed with immunoSEQ multiplex PCR; in TCRdb, only in-frame clones are kept and a portion is missing. The data hold approximately 83,000 clones, with around 93% observed a single time. The material sequenced was peripheral blood, taken in the third trimester of pregnancy. The receptors here all came from a female donor with multiple sclerosis, enrolled in a pregnancy study.

The chain carries TRBV28 and TRBJ2-2, with a weak D call TRBD2 (7 bases). The CDR3 is 14 amino acids. The ends were cut back, 8 bases at V and 5 bases at J, with 15 bases in the middle. Per germline, CDR1 MDHEN and CDR2 SYDVKM. This CDR3 reads CASLRGGKTGELFF. The CDR3 region has the DNA TGTGCCAGCTTAAGGGGGGGGAAAACCGGGGAGCTGTTTTTT.

This rearrangement joins TRBV6-6 to TRBJ1-2, with 8 nucleotides matching TRBD1. There are 15 residues in the CDR3. The germline V gene encodes CDR1 MNHNY and CDR2 SVGAGI (reference sequence). Trimming took 8 bases from V and 0 from J; bases not matched to a gene: 8. The CDR3 coding sequence is TGTGCCAGCGGGGACAGGACCCTCGCTAACTATGGCTACACCTTC. Translation gives CASGDRTLANYGYTF.

This rearrangement joins TRBV9 to TRBJ2-5, with 15 bases that match TRBD2. Trimming took 3 bases from V and 0 from J; bases not matched to a gene: 3. CDR3 size: 17 residues. Germline CDR1 reads SGDLS; CDR2 reads YYNGEE. The CDR3 DNA sequence: TGTGCCAGCAGCGCAGGGACTAGCGGGGGGTACCAAGAGACCCAGTACTTC. Amino acid sequence: CASSAGTSGGYQETQYF.

This clone appeared a single time. The CDR3 spells CASSLGTSSANQPQHF. In nucleotides, the CDR3 is TGTGCCAGTAGTCTCGGGACATCCTCAGCAAATCAGCCCCAGCATTTT. This chain joins TRBV19 and TRBJ1-5, with a weak D call TRBD1 (6 bases). This CDR3 region has 16 residues. Looked up from germline, CDR1 is LNHDA and CDR2 is SQIVND (reference sequence). Trimming took 5 bases from V and 4 from J, leaving 18 bases between them. Full variable domain (rest looked up from reference TRBV19 and TRBJ1-5): DGGITQSPKYLFRKEGQNVTLSCEQNLNHDAMYWYRQDPGQGLRLIYYSQIVNDFQKGDIAEGYSVSREKKESFPLTVTSAQKNPTAFYLCASSLGTSSANQPQHFGDGTRLSIL.

The chain recombines TRBV6-6 with TRBJ2-7, with 13 bases that match TRBD2. The germline V gene has CDR1 MNHNY and CDR2 SVGAGI (reference sequence). This CDR3 is built from 14 residues. The J segment lost 3 bases and the V segment lost 6 bases, leaving 2 bases of the junction unmatched. CDR3 in amino acids: CASSRTSGSYEQYF. The CDR3 DNA sequence: TGTGCCAGCAGCCGGACTAGCGGGAGCTACGAGCAGTACTTC.

This chain connects TRBV7-9 to TRBJ2-5; 8 positions agree with TRBD2. CDR3 length: 15 residues. Germline V gives CDR1 SEHNR, CDR2 FQNEAQ (reference sequence). The V segment lost 5 bases and the J segment 9 bases; nucleotides outside the gene matches: 14. CDR3 residues: CASSLNAGTSRAQYF. The DNA for the CDR3 is TGTGCCAGCAGCCTGAATGCCGGGACTAGTAGAGCCCAGTACTTC. The complete variable domain, with remaining parts taken from reference TRBV7-9 and TRBJ2-5, reads DTGVSQNPRHKITKRGQNVTFRCDPISEHNRLYWYRQTLGQGPEFLTYFQNEAQLEKSRLLSDRFSAERPKGSFSTLEIQRTEQGDSAMYLCASSLNAGTSRAQYFGPGTRLLVL.

This chain uses TRBV7-9 with TRBJ1-2, with D maybe TRBD1 (5 bases). The CDR3 is made up of 14 amino acids. From germline, CDR1 is SEHNR and CDR2 FQNEAQ (reference sequence). Trimming left V 5 bases short and J 0 bases short, with 10 bases between. The CDR3 here is CASSPYRSNYGYTF. The CDR3 region has the DNA TGTGCCAGCAGCCCGTACAGGTCTAACTATGGCTACACCTTC.

The chain carries TRBV29-1 and TRBJ2-1; 12 bases align to TRBD2. Germline V CDR1 and CDR2: SQVTM, ANQGSEA. Unmatched junction bases numbered 15, after V lost 3 bases and J lost 0 bases. This CDR3 is built from 20 residues. The CDR3 spells CSVERPPSGRAASSYNEQFF. CDR3 coding DNA: TGCAGCGTTGAGAGACCTCCTAGCGGGAGGGCCGCGAGCTCCTACAATGAGCAGTTCTTC.

The rearrangement links TRBV5-1 to TRBJ2-7; the D gene is possibly TRBD2 (6 bases). The ends were cut back, 1 base at V and 3 bases at J, with 23 bases in the middle. The CDR3 sequence is 18 residues long. CDR1 and CDR2 (germline): SGHRS, YFSETQ. CDR3: CASSLYASQGGLIYEQYF. In DNA, the CDR3 is TGCGCCAGCAGCTTGTACGCCAGCCAGGGTGGACTAATCTACGAGCAGTACTTC.

The CDR3 reads CASSLKTSAQETQYF. For the CDR3, the DNA is TGTGCCAGCAGCTTAAAGACTAGCGCCCAAGAGACCCAGTACTTC. The J gene is TRBJ2-5, the V gene TRBV5-6; 8 bases fit TRBD2. The CDR3 has 15 amino acids. Germline V gives CDR1 SGHDT, CDR2 YYEEEE. The V and J ends lost 2 bases and 1 base, in that order; junction bases with no gene match: 4.

The CDR3 DNA follows: TGTGCCAGCAGCGCGCGATGGGCCTATGGCTACACCTTC. Protein: CASSARWAYGYTF. The rearrangement links TRBV9 to TRBJ1-2; D call uncertain. This CDR3 has 13 amino acids. From germline, CDR1 is SGDLS and CDR2 YYNGEE. V lost 3 bases and J 4 bases, leaving 10 bases between the germline ends.

V usage is TRBV28 and J usage is TRBJ2-3; 15 bases match TRBD2. The junction had 14 bases not matched to a gene; V was cut back by 6 bases and J by 4 bases. Germline V CDR1 and CDR2: MDHEN, SYDVKM. The CDR3 consists of 19 residues. The CDR3 here is CASRPQGTSGRYMSDTQYF. The CDR3 nucleotides are TGTGCCAGCAGGCCACAGGGGACTAGCGGGAGGTACATGTCAGATACGCAGTATTTT. The entire variable domain, with the rest obtained from reference TRBV28 and TRBJ2-3, is as follows: DVKVTQSSRYLVKRTGEKVFLECVQDMDHENMFWYRQDPGLGLRLIYFSYDVKMKEKGDIPEGYSVSREKKERFSLILESASTNQTSMYLCASRPQGTSGRYMSDTQYFGPGTRLTVL.